The 26 T cell receptor beta chains in this list originate from one sample, sequenced in a study of OX40 agonist ivuxolimab in advanced cancers. Clones were sequenced by immunoSEQ multiplex PCR, and TCRdb holds only the in-frame ones, with some missing. The top ten hold less than 2.5% of the sample, which has about 78,000 clones, 80% to 85% seen once. This specimen consisted of CD4+ or CD8+ T cells sorted from blood, obtained in a trial of the OX40 agonist ivuxolimab. The source is an adult with an advanced solid tumor such as melanoma, head and neck, liver or kidney cancer.

The chain links TRBV7-9 to TRBJ1-6, with 8 bases lining up with TRBD1. The CDR3 spans 13 residues. The junction had 2 bases not matched to a gene; V was cut back by 5 bases and J by 8 bases. Germline-derived CDR1 and CDR2 are SEHNR and FQNEAQ (reference sequence). CDR3 DNA sequence: TGTGCCAGCAGCCCGGACAGGGATTCACCCCTCCACTTT. The encoded protein is CASSPDRDSPLHF.

The CDR3, as DNA: TGTGCCAGCAGCCAAGATTGGAAAAAGACTAGCGACGAGCAGTACTTC. Its protein product is CASSQDWKKTSDEQYF. The chain has TRBV4-2 and TRBJ2-7; 8 bases fit TRBD2. This CDR3 has 16 amino acids. Germline V lookup: CDR1 LGHNA, CDR2 YNFKEQ. V was clipped by 0 bases and J by 5 bases; unmatched bases: 9.

The J gene is TRBJ2-3, the V gene TRBV5-6; TRBD1 might be the D (6 bases). Germline V gives CDR1 SGHDT, CDR2 YYEEEE. The CDR3 length is 14 residues. Trimming stripped 0 bases from V and 6 bases from J, with 11 bases between. The CDR3 loop reads CASSLGGPGDTQYF. The CDR3 DNA reads as TGTGCCAGCAGCTTGGGGGGGCCGGGGGATACGCAGTATTTT.

The chain carries TRBV5-6 and TRBJ2-1; no reliable D call. CDR1 and CDR2 from the germline V gene are SGHDT and YYEEEE. V was trimmed by 6 bases and J by 0 bases, leaving 13 bases between them. The CDR3 totals 15 residues. Here the CDR3 reads CASTLLGPSYNEQFF. CDR3 nucleotides: TGTGCCAGCACCCTCTTGGGTCCCTCCTACAATGAGCAGTTCTTC. Full variable domain (rest looked up from reference TRBV5-6 and TRBJ2-1): DAGVTQSPTHLIKTRGQQVTLRCSPKSGHDTVSWYQQALGQGPQFIFQYYEEEERQRGNFPDRFSGHQFPNYSSELNVNALLLGDSALYLCASTLLGPSYNEQFFGPGTRLTVL.

This sequence joins TRBV19 and TRBJ2-7; TRBD1 agrees at 10 bases. The CDR3 is 14 amino acids. CDR1 is LNHDA and CDR2 is SQIVND in the germline V gene (reference sequence). V lost 4 bases, J lost 2 bases, and 2 bases stayed unmatched. The CDR3 DNA reads as TGTGCCAGTAGTAGGACAGGGGGGGCCTACGAGCAGTACTTC. Protein: CASSRTGGAYEQYF.

Comment on this clone: At one of its ends the junction is not consistent with the germline gene, which may arise from a read error. The chain recombines TRBV7-2 with TRBJ2-1, with D hard to call. The CDR3 is 11 amino acids. The germline gives CDR1 SGHTA, CDR2 FQGNSA. The CDR3 DNA is TGTGCCAGCAGCCAAGGCTCCAAGCCAATCTTC. Its protein product is CASSQGSKPIF.

This chain connects TRBV7-7 to TRBJ2-5, with 12 bases matching TRBD2. Germline V gene sequence: CDR1 SSHAT, CDR2 FNYEAQ (reference sequence). The CDR3 is 16 residues long. Trimming took 5 bases from V and 4 from J; bases not matched to a gene: 8. The CDR3 region has the DNA TGTGCCAGCAGCCACCGAGCACTAGCGGGGGGAGAGACCCAGTACTTC. Translating it yields CASSHRALAGGETQYF.

The chain links TRBV4-3 to TRBJ2-5; no reliable D call. The germline V gene has CDR1 LGHNA and CDR2 YSLEER. The CDR3 is 14 amino acids. The V gene lost 0 bases and the J gene lost 8 bases, with 13 bases spanning the gap. The CDR3 spells CASSQDVQVQTQYF. DNA of the CDR3: TGCGCCAGCAGCCAAGATGTACAAGTACAAACCCAGTACTTC.

The rearrangement joins TRBV5-1 to TRBJ2-7; the match to TRBD1 covers 10 bases. The CDR3 sequence is 14 residues long. The V gene end was trimmed by 3 bases and the J gene end by 7 bases; junction bases not matched to a gene: 7. Germline V gives CDR1 SGHRS, CDR2 YFSETQ. This chain's CDR3 is CASSSGTGVKEQYF. As DNA, the CDR3 is TGCGCCAGCAGCTCCGGGACAGGGGTGAAGGAGCAGTACTTC.

V gene TRBV28 combines with J gene TRBJ1-1, with TRBD1 as a possible D gene (6 bases). The V end lost 9 bases, the J end lost 4 bases, and 21 bases lay between the germline ends. The CDR3 totals 15 residues. The V gene's germline CDR1 is MDHEN and CDR2 SYDVKM. The CDR3 loop is CASLLGGGRGTEAFF. The CDR3 nucleotides read TGTGCCAGTCTACTTGGGGGGGGGCGAGGCACTGAAGCTTTCTTT.

The rearrangement joins TRBV19 to TRBJ1-2, with unresolved D. The CDR3 covers 11 residues. Germline V lookup: CDR1 LNHDA, CDR2 SQIVND (reference sequence). The germline V and J ends were trimmed by 8 bases and 8 bases, with 12 bases remaining between them. The CDR3 DNA sequence: TGTGCCAGTGGGAACAACCGGGGCTACACCTTC. Translating it yields CASGNNRGYTF. The whole variable domain, remainder taken from reference TRBV19 and TRBJ1-2, is DGGITQSPKYLFRKEGQNVTLSCEQNLNHDAMYWYRQDPGQGLRLIYYSQIVNDFQKGDIAEGYSVSREKKESFPLTVTSAQKNPTAFYLCASGNNRGYTFGSGTRLTVV.

This chain connects TRBV15 to TRBJ2-3; no firm D call. The V end was cut by 0 bases, the J end by 6 bases, with 7 bases between. This CDR3 contains 13 residues. Germline V gene data show CDR1 as LNHNV and CDR2 as YYDKDF (reference sequence). In nucleotides, the CDR3 is TGTGCCACCAGCAGAGATCCCTCCGATACGCAGTATTTT. Residues: CATSRDPSDTQYF.

The chain employs TRBV5-1 and TRBJ2-1; 12 nucleotides match TRBD2. J was trimmed by 0 bases and V by 5 bases; bases with no gene match: 6. The CDR3 is made up of 17 amino acids. Germline V gene data show CDR1 as SGHRS and CDR2 as YFSETQ. CDR3 nucleotides: TGCGCCAGCAGAAATCTAGCGGGAGGGAGCTCCTACAATGAGCAGTTCTTC. Amino acids: CASRNLAGGSSYNEQFF.

The V call is TRBV6-4, the J call TRBJ1-1, with D perhaps matching TRBD1 (5 bases). Between the trimmed V and J ends, which lost 7 bases and 7 bases, there was a span of 10 bases. The germline CDR1 and CDR2 sequences are MRHNA and SNTAGT. The CDR3 is 11 residues long. Here the CDR3 reads CASNGGVEAFF. CDR3 bases: TGTGCCAGCAATGGGGGTGTTGAAGCTTTCTTT.

V is TRBV11-3 and J is TRBJ2-2, with TRBD1 matching 7 bases. CDR1 is SGHNT and CDR2 is YENEEA in the germline V gene. V trimming: 5 bases; J trimming: 5 bases; junction bases outside the gene matches: 2. The CDR3 sequence is 13 residues long. Here the CDR3 DNA reads TGTGCCAGCAGCCCAGGGGGAACCGGGGAGCTGTTTTTT. It encodes CASSPGGTGELFF.

The CDR3 loop is CAWGNSGSGDEQFF. The CDR3 nucleotides read TGTGCCTGGGGGAATAGCGGGAGTGGAGATGAGCAGTTCTTC. The chain has TRBV30 and TRBJ2-1, with TRBD2 matching over 9 bases. Germline V lookup: CDR1 GTSNPN, CDR2 SVGIG (reference sequence). With V trimmed by 5 bases and J by 8 bases, 10 bases remained unmatched. CDR3 length: 14 amino acids.

The chain couples TRBV28 to TRBJ1-1; D may be TRBD1 (6 bases). The V and J ends lost 3 bases and 1 base respectively, with 15 bases between them. The germline CDR1 and CDR2 sequences are MDHEN and SYDVKM. The length of the CDR3 is 16 residues. This CDR3 reads CASSFGAGATNTEAFF. The CDR3 nucleotides are TGTGCCAGCAGTTTCGGGGCAGGGGCGACGAACACTGAAGCTTTCTTT.

The CDR3 DNA reads TGTGCCAGCAGCCCAGGACCCGGGCAAGATACGCAGTATTTT. Translating gives CASSPGPGQDTQYF. The chain links TRBV7-2 to TRBJ2-3; D gene unclear. CDR3 length equals 14 residues. Trimming took 5 bases from V and 5 from J, leaving 14 bases between them. Germline assignment: CDR1 SGHTA and CDR2 FQGNSA.

The chain has TRBV28 and TRBJ2-6; TRBD1 aligns across 8 bases. Germline CDR1 and CDR2: MDHEN and SYDVKM. V trimming: 6 bases; J trimming: 2 bases; junction bases outside the gene matches: 15. The CDR3 totals 19 residues. The CDR3 region has the DNA TGTGCCAGCAGGGGGACAGGCTCCAGCCCCGCCACTGGGGCCAACGTCCTGACTTTC. Its protein is CASRGTGSSPATGANVLTF.

The rearrangement links TRBV28 to TRBJ1-5; 7 bases are shared with TRBD1. V lost 3 bases to trimming and J lost 4 bases; unmatched junction nucleotides: 6. The CDR3 has 15 amino acids. CDR1 and CDR2 from the germline V gene are MDHEN and SYDVKM. Written as DNA, the CDR3 is TGTGCCAGCAGTTTTACAGGGGCGAGGAATCAGCCCCAGCATTTT. This encodes CASSFTGARNQPQHF.

This clone has just one count. V is TRBV6-5 and J is TRBJ2-1; 8 bases are a match to TRBD2. The trim removed 6 bases at V and 2 bases at J, leaving 6 bases unmatched. This CDR3 contains 15 residues. CDR1 and CDR2 (germline): MNHEY, SVGAGI. The CDR3 protein is CASRTAGGTYNEQFF. The CDR3 DNA is TGTGCCAGCAGAACGGCGGGGGGTACCTACAATGAGCAGTTCTTC.

CDR3 residues: CASSLAGQGATYEQYF. CDR3 nucleotide sequence: TGTGCCAGCAGCTTAGCCGGACAGGGGGCAACCTACGAGCAGTACTTC. This chain links TRBV7-2 with TRBJ2-7; 11 bases align to TRBD1. V shed 0 bases and J 2 bases; nucleotides not matched to a gene: 3. Germline V gene sequence: CDR1 SGHTA, CDR2 FQGNSA. The CDR3 contains 16 residues.

The genes are TRBV19 and TRBJ2-3, with unresolved D. Looked up from germline, CDR1 is LNHDA and CDR2 is SQIVND (reference sequence). This CDR3 is 14 amino acids long. Trimming stripped 4 bases from V and 10 bases from J, with 18 bases between. The CDR3 nucleotides read TGTGCCAGTAGTACCCCGGGCAGCCTAGGATCGCAGTATTTT. Amino acid sequence: CASSTPGSLGSQYF.

The V call is TRBV28, the J call TRBJ2-1; possibly TRBD1 for D (5 bases). Between the trimmed V and J ends, which lost 7 bases and 10 bases, there was a span of 17 bases. The CDR3 has 13 amino acids. CDR1 MDHEN and CDR2 SYDVKM come from the germline V gene. The CDR3 region has the DNA TGTGCCAGCATACAGGTACCGCGGCGGGAGCAGTTCTTC. Amino acids: CASIQVPRREQFF.

The sample holds one count of this clone. The junction shows a germline mismatch at one end, possibly a read error. The V and J genes are TRBV29-1 and TRBJ2-4, with a possible D match to TRBD2 (5 bases). CDR1 and CDR2 from the germline V gene are SQVTM and ANQGSEA. This CDR3 spans 13 amino acids. The CDR3 coding sequence is TGCAGCGTCGAAGAGGGTAGCAAAAACATTCAGTACTTC. This sequence encodes CSVEEGSKNIQYF.

J is TRBJ2-1 and V is TRBV11-3; a weak D match, TRBD2 (6 bases). Between the trimmed V and J ends, which lost 5 bases and 0 bases, there was a span of 17 bases. CDR3 length: 17 residues. Germline V CDR1 and CDR2: SGHNT, YENEEA. CDR3 coding DNA: TGTGCCAGCAGCGCAGGATGGGACTCTCGCTCCTACAATGAGCAGTTCTTC. Encoded protein: CASSAGWDSRSYNEQFF.